The TCR beta chain under discussion was sequenced for a study of cytomegalovirus exposure and HLA in healthy donors. General study findings and limits: Some V segments could not be told apart, so they were left out, TRBV6-2 and TRBV6-3 among them.

Looked up from germline, CDR1 is SGHRS and CDR2 is YFSETQ. V shed 4 bases, J shed 4 bases, and the junction held 12 bases outside the gene matches. The CDR3 is 18 amino acids. Details on this clone: Its antigen is currently unknown.

The study ran its PCR with 60 Vbeta and 13 Jbeta primers. Here immunoSEQ multiplex PCR was the method, and the copy in TCRdb shows in-frame clones only, minus some. The table includes approximately 170,000 clones, around 86% detected once. The sequence came from a man aged 50 or older in good health and CMV-seropositive. The sample consisted of PBMCs. The rearrangement uses TRBV5-1 and TRBJ2-5, with 14 positions matching TRBD2. The CDR3 DNA is TGCGCCAGCAGCCTGAGGGGACTAGCGGGAGTGGGTTTAGAGACCCAGTACTTC. It codes for CASSLRGLAGVGLETQYF.